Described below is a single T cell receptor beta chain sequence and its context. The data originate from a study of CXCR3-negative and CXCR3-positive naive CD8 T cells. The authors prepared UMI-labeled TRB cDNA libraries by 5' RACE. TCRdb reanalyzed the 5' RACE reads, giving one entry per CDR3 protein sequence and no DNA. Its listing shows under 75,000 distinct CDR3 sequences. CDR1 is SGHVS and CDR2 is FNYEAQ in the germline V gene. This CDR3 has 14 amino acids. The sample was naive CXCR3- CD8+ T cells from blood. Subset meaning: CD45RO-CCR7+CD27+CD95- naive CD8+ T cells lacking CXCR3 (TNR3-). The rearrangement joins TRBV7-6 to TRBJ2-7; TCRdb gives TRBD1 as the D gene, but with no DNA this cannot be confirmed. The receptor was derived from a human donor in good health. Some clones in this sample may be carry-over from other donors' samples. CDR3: CASSLGVPTYEQYF.